This T cell receptor beta chain was observed in a study of blood T cell repertoires in COVID-19. Germline CDR1 and CDR2: SEHNR and FQNEAQ (reference sequence). Trimming removed 4 bases from V and 3 bases from J; junction bases left unmatched: 8. This CDR3 spans 16 amino acids. Generated by immunoSEQ multiplex PCR, the TCRdb table keeps only in-frame clones and is missing some. Of about 55,000 clones listed, about nine tenths are singletons. J is TRBJ2-4 and V is TRBV7-9; TRBD2 aligns across 8 bases. Sequenced input: peripheral blood. The TCR was taken from a man aged 40-49 years with acute or convalescent COVID-19. The CDR3 coding sequence is TGTGCCAGCAGCTCCGGACGGACTAGCCTCAAAAACATTCAGTACTTC. It encodes CASSSGRTSLKNIQYF.